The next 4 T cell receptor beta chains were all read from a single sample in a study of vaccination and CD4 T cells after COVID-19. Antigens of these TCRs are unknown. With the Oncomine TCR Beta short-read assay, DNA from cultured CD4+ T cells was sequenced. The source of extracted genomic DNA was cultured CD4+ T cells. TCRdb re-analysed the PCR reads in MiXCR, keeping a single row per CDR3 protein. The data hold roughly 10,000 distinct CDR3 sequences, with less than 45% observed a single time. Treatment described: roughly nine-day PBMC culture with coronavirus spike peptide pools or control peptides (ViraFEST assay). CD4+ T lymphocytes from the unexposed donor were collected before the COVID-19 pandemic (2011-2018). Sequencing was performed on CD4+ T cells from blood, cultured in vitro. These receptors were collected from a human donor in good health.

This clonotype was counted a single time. The DNA for the CDR3 is TGTGCCAGTAGTCCCGCTAGCGGGAGGGACCACGAGCAGTACTTC. Protein sequence: CASSPASGRDHEQYF. The chain employs TRBV19 and TRBJ2-7, with 12 nucleotides matching TRBD2. CDR1 and CDR2 from the germline V gene are LNHDA and SQIVND (reference sequence). The trim removed 5 bases at V and 5 bases at J, leaving 7 bases unmatched. CDR3 length equals 15 residues.

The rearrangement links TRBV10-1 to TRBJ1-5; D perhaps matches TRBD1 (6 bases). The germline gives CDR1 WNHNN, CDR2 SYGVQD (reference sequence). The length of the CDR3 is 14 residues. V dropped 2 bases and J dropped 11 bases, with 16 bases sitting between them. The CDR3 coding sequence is TGCGCCAGCAGTGAGGGGGGCCGGGTCGTGACCCAGCATTTT. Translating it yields CASSEGGRVVTQHF.

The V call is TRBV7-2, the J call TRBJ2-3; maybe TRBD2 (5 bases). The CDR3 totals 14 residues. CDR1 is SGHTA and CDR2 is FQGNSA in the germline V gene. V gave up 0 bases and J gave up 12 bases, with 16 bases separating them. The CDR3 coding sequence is TGTGCCAGCAGCTTAGCCTCTACCGGGATCCTTCAGTATTTT. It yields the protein CASSLASTGILQYF. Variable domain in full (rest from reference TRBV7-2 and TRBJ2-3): GAGVSQSPSNKVTEKGKDVELRCDPISGHTALYWYRQSLGQGLEFLIYFQGNSAPDKSGLPSDRFSAERTGGSVSTLTIQRTQQEDSAVYLCASSLASTGILQYFGPGTRLTVL.

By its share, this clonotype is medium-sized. Here the CDR3 DNA reads TGTGCCACCAGCAGAGTATTGACAGGGGGCGCGGACTATGGCTACACCTTC. It translates to CATSRVLTGGADYGYTF. The chain employs TRBV15 and TRBJ1-2; TRBD1 aligns across 10 bases. The CDR3 length is 17 residues. Germline assignment: CDR1 LNHNV and CDR2 YYDKDF (reference sequence). Trimming cost V 1 base and J 3 bases; bases outside gene matches: 8.